The 29 T cell receptor beta chains listed next were all sequenced from one sample in a study of PD-L1 blockade in urothelial cancer. Some clones are missing from TCRdb's copy, which holds only in-frame ones; the method was immunoSEQ multiplex PCR. The repertoire has about 2,500 clones, around 37% of them found once; the top ten carry roughly 19%. Sequencing used tumor tissue, obtained before atezolizumab (anti-PD-L1) treatment. Receptors originate from a man between 60 and 70 years old with urothelial cancer.

This chain joins TRBV29-1 and TRBJ1-1; a weak D match, TRBD1 (6 bases). Germline CDR1 SQVTM, CDR2 ANQGSEA. With 5 bases removed from V and 1 base from J, the gap between germline ends came to 11 bases. The CDR3 contains 13 residues. The CDR3 here is CSVTQGSNTEAFF. The CDR3 DNA reads as TGCAGCGTTACTCAGGGGTCGAACACTGAAGCTTTCTTT.

The sample holds a few counts of this clone. This rearrangement joins TRBV28 to TRBJ1-1; 7 bases align to TRBD1. The CDR3 is 15 residues long. After removal of 8 bases from V and 1 base from J, the junction contained 10 bases not matched to a gene. CDR1 is MDHEN, CDR2 SYDVKM, per germline. The CDR3, as DNA: TGTGCCAGCTTACCCGGAGGGACAGCGAACACTGAAGCTTTCTTT. Translation gives CASLPGGTANTEAFF.

This rearrangement joins TRBV18 to TRBJ2-5; TRBD1 aligns across 10 bases. This CDR3 has 16 residues. V lost 2 bases and J lost 4; bases outside the gene matches: 7. Germline CDR1 is KGHSH and CDR2 is LQKENI. The CDR3 bases are TGTGCCAGCTCACCAGGGATCGACAGGGGGCCAGAGACCCAGTACTTC. It encodes CASSPGIDRGPETQYF.

The chain recombines TRBV18 with TRBJ2-1, with TRBD2 identical over 13 bases. Trimming at V came to 0 bases and at J to 7 bases, leaving 3 bases not matched to a gene. Per germline, CDR1 KGHSH and CDR2 LQKENI. The CDR3 runs 16 residues. The CDR3 sequence: CASSPPRTSGGNEQFF. CDR3 sequence (DNA): TGTGCCAGCTCACCACCTAGGACTAGCGGGGGAAATGAGCAGTTCTTC.

A few counts support this clone. The chain recombines TRBV28 with TRBJ1-6, with D hard to call. The V and J ends lost 2 bases and 5 bases respectively, with 10 bases between them. There are 15 residues in the CDR3. In germline, CDR1 is MDHEN, CDR2 SYDVKM. CDR3 nucleotide sequence: TGTGCCAGCAGTTTAAGGCCGGAACATAATTCACCCCTCCACTTT. This gives the protein CASSLRPEHNSPLHF.

The chain recombines TRBV28 with TRBJ1-1; 10 bases match TRBD1. Per the germline V gene, CDR1 is MDHEN and CDR2 is SYDVKM. The CDR3 sequence is 15 residues long. V shed 6 bases and J 6 bases; nucleotides not matched to a gene: 10. The CDR3 here is CASRRQGASGSEAFF. DNA of the CDR3: TGTGCCAGCAGAAGACAGGGGGCAAGTGGCTCTGAAGCTTTCTTT. Based on the CDR3 plus reference TRBV28 and TRBJ1-1, the full variable domain is DVKVTQSSRYLVKRTGEKVFLECVQDMDHENMFWYRQDPGLGLRLIYFSYDVKMKEKGDIPEGYSVSREKKERFSLILESASTNQTSMYLCASRRQGASGSEAFFGQGTRLTVV.

This clone was seen a few times. The CDR3 region is CASSFRDRANNEQFF. CDR3 bases: TGTGCCAGCAGCTTTCGGGACAGGGCAAACAATGAGCAGTTCTTC. This chain uses TRBV7-5 with TRBJ2-1; TRBD1 is the table's D call and was not checked against the DNA. TRBV7-5 constitutes a pseudogene. There are 15 residues in the CDR3.

The rearrangement links TRBV6-8 to TRBJ2-1, with D tentatively TRBD1 (6 bases). The V end lost 2 bases, the J end lost 7 bases, and 15 bases lay between the germline ends. CDR3 size: 15 residues. CDR1 is MNHGY, CDR2 SAAAGT, per germline. The CDR3 coding sequence is TGTGCCAGCAGTTACCCAGGGGCCCGAGGTAATGAGCAGTTCTTC. The encoded protein is CASSYPGARGNEQFF.

V usage is TRBV6-4 and J usage is TRBJ1-5; D is possibly TRBD1 (5 bases). V lost 6 bases, J lost 2 bases, and 17 bases lay in between. CDR1 and CDR2 from the germline V gene are MRHNA and SNTAGT. CDR3 length equals 16 residues. CDR3 amino acids: CASRPTPGLGNQPQHF. Written as DNA, the CDR3 is TGTGCCAGCAGACCCACGCCAGGGCTCGGCAATCAGCCCCAGCATTTT.

The J gene is TRBJ2-3, the V gene TRBV28; D may be TRBD2 (7 bases). This CDR3 comprises 15 residues. With 4 bases removed from V and 0 bases from J, the gap between germline ends came to 11 bases. Germline CDR1 reads MDHEN; CDR2 reads SYDVKM. The CDR3 loop reads CASSSGGLSTDTQYF. DNA for the CDR3: TGTGCCAGCAGTTCGGGGGGCCTTAGCACAGATACGCAGTATTTT.

This chain joins TRBV28 and TRBJ2-1; D remains ambiguous. This CDR3 is built from 13 residues. Trimming took 7 bases from V and 8 from J, leaving 15 bases between them. The germline V gene has CDR1 MDHEN and CDR2 SYDVKM. The CDR3 DNA sequence: TGTGCCAGCACCCCCCGGGCCTGGGATGAGCAGTTCTTC. Its translation: CASTPRAWDEQFF.

The rearrangement joins TRBV28 to TRBJ1-1, with a tentative D call TRBD1 (5 bases). The CDR3 has 15 residues. V was trimmed by 7 bases and J by 3 bases, leaving 18 bases between them. Per the germline V gene, CDR1 is MDHEN and CDR2 is SYDVKM. CDR3 coding DNA: TGTGCCAGCAACCTAGGGGAGTGGGGGGACACTGAAGCTTTCTTT. Protein product: CASNLGEWGDTEAFF.

By share, this clone counts as medium-sized. The chain is built from TRBV6-8 and TRBJ1-1; D is unclear. Trimming pared 4 bases from V and 4 bases from J, leaving 13 bases between. The CDR3 loop spans 14 amino acids. Germline CDR1 MNHGY, CDR2 SAAAGT. The CDR3 nucleotides read TGTGCCAGCAGTTTGACAACCGCGGGCACTGAAGCTTTCTTT. It is translated as CASSLTTAGTEAFF.

This clone was seen just once. V and J are TRBV28 and TRBJ1-2; TRBD1 agrees at 9 bases. The CDR3 is 15 residues long. The germline CDR1 and CDR2 sequences are MDHEN and SYDVKM. V trimming: 5 bases; J trimming: 3 bases; junction bases outside the gene matches: 7. CDR3 region: CASSPGTGLDYGYTF. Here the CDR3 DNA reads TGTGCCAGCAGTCCCGGGACAGGGTTGGACTATGGCTACACCTTC.

J is TRBJ2-3 and V is TRBV9; D might be TRBD1 or TRBD2, each matching 6 bases. V was trimmed by 5 bases and J by 2 bases, leaving 24 bases between them. The CDR3 runs to 18 residues. Germline CDR1 is SGDLS and CDR2 is YYNGEE. The CDR3 nucleotides are TGTGCCAGCAGTGTGGCTCCGGACTGGCGGGACATCACAGATACGCAGTATTTT. Amino acid sequence: CASSVAPDWRDITDTQYF.

V is TRBV18 and J is TRBJ2-2; D is undetermined. This CDR3 has 13 amino acids. Germline V gene lookup returns CDR1 KGHSH and CDR2 LQKENI. V shed 1 base and J shed 1 base, with 1 base lying between them. Here the CDR3 reads CASSPRNTGELFF. The DNA for the CDR3 is TGTGCCAGCTCACCACGGAACACCGGGGAGCTGTTTTTT.

This chain links TRBV6-8 with TRBJ1-4; TRBD1 matches 7 bases. V shed 11 bases and J 6 bases; nucleotides not matched to a gene: 9. Germline V gene lookup returns CDR1 MNHGY and CDR2 SAAAGT. CDR3 length: 13 amino acids. Here the CDR3 reads CALRGGGDEKLFF. CDR3 coding DNA: TGTGCCCTCAGGGGGGGAGGGGATGAAAAACTGTTTTTT.

V usage is TRBV6-8 and J usage is TRBJ2-4; D is perhaps TRBD2 (6 bases). This CDR3 region has 14 residues. Germline V gives CDR1 MNHGY, CDR2 SAAAGT. V was cut by 5 bases and J by 0 bases, with 8 bases left in between. The CDR3 nucleotides are TGTGCCAGCAGTCTTAGCGGAGCCAAAAACATTCAGTACTTC. Its translation: CASSLSGAKNIQYF.

This clone appeared a single time. The rearrangement joins TRBV19 to TRBJ2-5, with D perhaps matching TRBD2 (5 bases). This CDR3 spans 13 amino acids. The ends were cut back, 3 bases at V and 7 bases at J, with 12 bases in the middle. Germline values: CDR1 LNHDA, CDR2 SQIVND (reference sequence). Here the CDR3 reads CASSIDGEGTQYF. CDR3 in DNA: TGTGCCAGTAGTATCGACGGGGAAGGGACCCAGTACTTC.

The rearrangement joins TRBV28 to TRBJ1-5, with no clear D. The CDR3 covers 17 residues. V dropped 1 base and J dropped 1 base, with 14 bases sitting between them. Germline values: CDR1 MDHEN, CDR2 SYDVKM. The CDR3, as DNA: TGTGCCAGCAGTTTATATCCAGGAGGGTCGAGCAATCAGCCCCAGCATTTT. Encoded protein: CASSLYPGGSSNQPQHF.

This clone was counted between two and nine times. This chain links TRBV6-8 with TRBJ2-7; no definite D call. Germline V gene sequence: CDR1 MNHGY, CDR2 SAAAGT. V was cut by 5 bases and J by 6 bases, with 11 bases left in between. The CDR3 contains 12 residues. Written as DNA, the CDR3 is TGTGCCAGCAGTCCCGACCTGGGCGAGCAGTACTTC. It codes for CASSPDLGEQYF.

This clone has just a few counts. The chain combines TRBV19 with TRBJ1-6; 7 positions match TRBD1. V shed 10 bases, J shed 8 bases, and the junction held 5 bases outside the gene matches. The CDR3 extends over 12 amino acids. Germline CDR1 is LNHDA and CDR2 is SQIVND (reference sequence). The CDR3: CATRGEDSPLHF. CDR3 coding DNA: TGTGCCACCAGGGGGGAAGATTCACCCCTCCACTTT.

J is TRBJ2-7 and V is TRBV30; D may correspond to TRBD1 or TRBD2 (5 bases each). Trimming left V 3 bases short and J 3 bases short, with 12 bases between. There are 13 residues in the CDR3. The V gene's germline CDR1 is GTSNPN and CDR2 SVGIG (reference sequence). CDR3: CAWSKGTDYEQYF. As DNA, the CDR3 is TGTGCCTGGAGCAAGGGGACGGACTACGAGCAGTACTTC.

The genes are TRBV19 and TRBJ1-4; 8 bases map to TRBD1. The CDR3 spans 16 residues. The germline gives CDR1 LNHDA, CDR2 SQIVND (reference sequence). V shed 5 bases, J shed 5 bases, and the junction held 10 bases outside the gene matches. The CDR3 region is CASSLRGTGVNEKLFF. The CDR3 DNA reads TGTGCCAGTAGTTTACGGGGGACAGGAGTCAATGAAAAACTGTTTTTT. Combining the CDR3 with reference TRBV19 and TRBJ1-4 gives the whole variable domain DGGITQSPKYLFRKEGQNVTLSCEQNLNHDAMYWYRQDPGQGLRLIYYSQIVNDFQKGDIAEGYSVSREKKESFPLTVTSAQKNPTAFYLCASSLRGTGVNEKLFFGSGTQLSVL.

The CDR3 DNA reads as TGTGCCACCCGCCTTATAGACCCCTTATCTAGGGAGCAGTTCTTC. It specifies CATRLIDPLSREQFF. The chain combines TRBV10-3 with TRBJ2-1; D remains ambiguous. The CDR3 length is 15 residues. V was trimmed by 10 bases and J by 10 bases, leaving 26 bases between them. Germline V CDR1 and CDR2: ENHRY, SYGVKD.

The genes are TRBV19 and TRBJ1-3; D not certain. The germline V gene encodes CDR1 LNHDA and CDR2 SQIVND (reference sequence). The CDR3 contains 16 residues. Deletions cut 7 bases from V and 3 bases from J, with 19 bases between. CDR3 sequence: CASKSLGSAFGNTIYF. The CDR3 coding sequence is TGTGCCAGTAAAAGTTTAGGGTCGGCGTTTGGAAACACCATATATTTT.

This clone was picked up a small number of times. V gene TRBV18 combines with J gene TRBJ1-1; tentatively, D is TRBD1 (6 bases). The ends were cut back, 3 bases at V and 1 base at J, with 12 bases in the middle. CDR3 length: 15 amino acids. The germline CDR1 and CDR2 sequences are KGHSH and LQKENI. The CDR3 spells CASSPPGQSNTEAFF. As DNA, the CDR3 is TGTGCCAGCTCACCCCCAGGACAGTCGAACACTGAAGCTTTCTTT. The entire variable domain, with the rest obtained from reference TRBV18 and TRBJ1-1, is as follows: NAGVMQNPRHLVRRRGQEARLRCSPMKGHSHVYWYRQLPEEGLKFMVYLQKENIIDESGMPKERFSAEFPKEGPSILRIQQVVRGDSAAYFCASSPPGQSNTEAFFGQGTRLTVV.

The chain links TRBV28 to TRBJ2-7; D possibly matches TRBD1 or TRBD2 (5 bases each). The CDR3 is 13 amino acids. The germline V gene has CDR1 MDHEN and CDR2 SYDVKM. Trimming shortened V by 5 bases and J by 10 bases, and 18 bases separated the two germline ends. The CDR3 DNA sequence: TGTGCCAGCAGTGCTCCCGGGACGCTTCTCCAGTACTTC. Its translation: CASSAPGTLLQYF.

The genes are TRBV9 and TRBJ1-4; D call uncertain. Trimming removed 0 bases at V and 3 bases at J, with 9 bases between. This CDR3 contains 15 residues. The germline V gene has CDR1 SGDLS and CDR2 YYNGEE. CDR3 residues: CASSVAGTPNEKLFF. In nucleotides, the CDR3 is TGTGCCAGCAGCGTAGCAGGCACCCCTAATGAAAAACTGTTTTTT. The full variable domain, its missing parts supplied by reference TRBV9 and TRBJ1-4, is DSGVTQTPKHLITATGQRVTLRCSPRSGDLSVYWYQQSLDQGLQFLIQYYNGEERAKGNILERFSAQQFPDLHSELNLSSLELGDSALYFCASSVAGTPNEKLFFGSGTQLSVL.